This T cell receptor beta chain came from a study of T cell responses to AZD1222 COVID-19 vaccine (dated by TCRdb to the early 2020s). For the study in its entirety: AZD1222 recipients whose second dose came at about 4 weeks and those whose second dose came at about 12 weeks were combined into one group, since spike-specific TCR depth and breadth did not differ between the two schedules. Enrollment into the trials was organized by age into subgroups of 18-55, 56-69 and 70-plus years, and those subgroups contained roughly 150, 30 and 60 TCR-sequenced participants, respectively. A total of 233 trial participants underwent TCR sequencing, of whom about 210 had received two doses of AZD1222 and approximately 25 had received two doses of the MenACWY control vaccine.

What the work shows at the level of the full study, not this receptor alone: CD4 TCRs associated with the vaccine covered the entire spike protein, and the dominant responses were in regions 160-218 and 743-854. Conclusions about previously exposed vaccinees are limited, since just six or seven AZD1222 recipients were seropositive for SARS-CoV-2 at baseline. The 56-69-year group was small, and its depth increase did not reach significance, likely because of low power. After two AZD1222 doses, spike-specific TCR breadth and depth were significantly higher than at day 0 and than in MenACWY recipients. Because no samples from the day 14 peak response were available, repertoires could be characterized only after the peak T cell response. Most participants were white British and females outnumbered males, and the authors suggested that clonal diversity may have been underestimated. Reportedly, almost half of the unique spike-specific TCRs recognized epitopes lying outside the regions that are mutated in the B.1.351 and B.1.1.7 variants.

The time point label for this specimen denotes: baseline before first vaccination. Samples from vaccinated people were obtained from the UK trials COV001 and COV002, which included a single-blind randomized controlled phase 2/3 trial of AZD1222 (ChAdOx1 nCoV-19) in healthy adults. Trial participant PBMC samples were collected at day 0 and day 28 after the second dose for TCRbeta chain sequencing. CDR1 LNHDA and CDR2 SQIVND were looked up in the germline V gene (reference sequence). The CDR3 runs 15 amino acids, cysteine and phenylalanine included. Only CDR3 DNA is held: 45 bases, read in frame from base 1. The junction shows trimming of 4 bases on V and 11 bases on J, and the gene matches do not reach 14 bases of it. As concerns this clone: The target of this receptor is not known. No much larger clone is present one base from it, and per-base qualities are unavailable.

The CDR3 regions of human TCRbeta chains were subjected to immunosequencing. The authors processed their data as follows. TCRs in the repertoires were matched against a reference library of SARS-CoV-2-specific TCRs that had been generated with the MIRA antigen-specificity platform. Breadth was defined as the fraction of unique TCRs that were SARS-CoV-2-associated, and depth was defined as the fraction of total T cells that were SARS-CoV-2-associated. Using the MIRA data, every spike-specific TCR was mapped to the spike region that the TCR reacted to and assigned to either a CD4 or a CD8 class. Log10-transformed breadth and depth values were compared by one-way ANOVA with Sidak's multiple comparisons tests. Sourced from immuneACCESS, this table was stored by TCRdb with only in-frame sequences that have V and J called. A share of the clones is absent; for the studies checked, an unresolved V gene accounts for under half, and the remainder has no known explanation. From that table come the V and J calls and clone size; the DNA was used to work out D and trimming. For this sample there are roughly 100,000 clones; roughly 82% appear just once. The top ten hold 5% of the sample.

The source of this sequence is an adult in good health. The chain uses TRBV19 and TRBJ1-2; 9 bases in between match TRBD1. This specimen was peripheral blood, taken on day 0 of AZD1222 vaccination. The CDR3 region has the sequence CASSTAGTGFGGYTF. Here is the DNA: TGTGCCAGTAGTACCGCCGGGACAGGGTTCGGAGGGTACACCTTC.